This T cell receptor beta chain was retrieved from a study of blood T cells in healthy people across ages. This clonotype turned up a few times. About 9.9 milliliters of peripheral blood were drawn from each donor. The authors ran a second PCR of about 6 to 11 cycles using a sample-barcoded 5' primer and a J-beta primer mix. TCRdb reprocessed the 5' RACE reads via MiXCR and lists one record per CDR3 protein. Here the sample spans about 780,000 distinct CDR3 sequences, about 45% being singletons. The CDR3 is 17 residues long. Germline V gene lookup returns CDR1 LGHNA and CDR2 YNFKEQ. The sequencing input was blood. This receptor was obtained from a man at least 80 years old in good health. This chain connects TRBV4-2 to TRBJ2-5; 10 positions match TRBD2. The J call may not be correct, given that the DNA end is closer to TRBJ2-7. The CDR3 here is CASSQDQREGYGYEQYF. In DNA form, the CDR3 reads TGTGCCAGCAGCCAAGATCAGCGGGAGGGGTATGGCTACGAGCAGTACTTC.